Described below is a single T cell receptor beta chain sequence and its context. This record belongs to a study of metastatic and nonmetastatic thyroid tumors. Turning to the study itself: Malignant and benign thyroid patients had repertoires compared in peripheral blood and tumor or nodule tissue.

Looked up from germline, CDR1 is MDHEN and CDR2 is SYDVKM. Trimming took 3 bases from V and 0 from J, leaving 6 bases between them. This CDR3 region has 15 residues. With MiXCR, TCRdb called clones anew from the PCR reads. Of roughly 12,000 clones in the sample, about 37% were seen once. Thyroid surgery was preceded by no treatment in any patient. The clonotype comes from a female donor with papillary thyroid cancer or a benign thyroid nodule (not recorded which). Some clones in this sample may be carry-over from other donors' samples. The chain employs TRBV28 and TRBJ2-6; D call uncertain. The sequencing input was tumor tissue. CDR3 bases: TGTGCCAGCAGTTTTGGGGTCTCTGGGGCCAACGTCCTGACTTTC. It codes for CASSFGVSGANVLTF.